This TCR beta chain was recovered during a study of vaccination and CD4 T cells after COVID-19. Study-level information: Two doses of either BNT162b2 or mRNA-1273 vaccine were given to participants. Researchers treated control cultures with a CEFX pool, an HIV-1 Nef pool, or no peptide. Overlapping spike pools from SARS-CoV-2 and HCoV-NL63, HCoV-OC43 and HCoV-229E served as culture stimuli.

At the Johns Hopkins FTIC core, DNA taken from cultured CD4+ T cells was sequenced by way of the Oncomine TCR Beta short-read assay. TCRdb analysed the PCR reads with MiXCR anew, one entry per CDR3 protein. Of 15,000 or so distinct CDR3 sequences in the sample, around 48% were seen once. Concerning this clonotype itself: No antigen is known for it.

J lost 4 bases, V lost 8 bases, and 18 bases had no gene match. This CDR3 contains 17 residues. Per the germline V gene, CDR1 is LNHNV and CDR2 is YYDKDF (reference sequence). Treatment indicated: roughly 10-day PBMC culture with coronavirus spike peptide pools or control peptides (ViraFEST assay). The chain is built from TRBV15 and TRBJ1-1, with 8 bases aligning to TRBD1. This TCR came from a human donor who had recovered from COVID-19. The material was CD4+ T cells from blood, cultured in vitro, obtained before SARS-CoV-2 vaccination. CDR3 DNA: TGTGCCACCGTGGGCGGACAGGGTTGGACCCACAGCACTGAAGCTTTCTTT. Amino acids: CATVGGQGWTHSTEAFF. The variable domain in full, completed from reference TRBV15 and TRBJ1-1, reads DAMVIQNPRYQVTQFGKPVTLSCSQTLNHNVMYWYQQKSSQAPKLLFHYYDKDFNNEADTPDNFQSRRPNTSFCFLDIRSPGLGDTAMYLCATVGGQGWTHSTEAFFGQGTRLTVV.